The present entry profiles one T cell receptor (beta chain) with its context. Its antigen has not been determined. Base-call qualities are not available, and no considerably larger clone is one nucleotide away. The collaborating institutions used their own protocols to collect whole blood in K2EDTA tubes. For TCRbeta analysis, collaborators shipped samples in one of three forms: frozen whole blood, isolated PBMCs, or DNA extracted from either of those sample types. This sample is part of a study of blood T cell repertoires in COVID-19 (dated by TCRdb to the early 2020s). For the study in its entirety: The collaborator samples originated in the United States, Italy and Spain and spanned the acute and convalescent phases of COVID-19. The prospective study material was composed of cDNA or gDNA derived from T cells, B-cell-depleted T cells, or PBMCs. Deeply sampled blood TCRbeta repertoires from subjects exposed to, actively infected with, or recovered from COVID-19 were included in the dataset. The repertoires were made available in a free public database intended to serve as a resource for research on the immune response to SARS-CoV-2. The samples were drawn from the first 160 participants of the ongoing ImmuneRACE study and from 1,254 subjects provided by 6 global collaborators. The sample metadata nearly always contained a de-identified subject ID, COVID-19 status, age in years and sex. Where HLA class I and class II types were available, the types were taken from metadata supplied by the sample provider, not from assay-based typing.

The immunoSEQ Assay, a bias-controlled multiplex PCR, was used to amplify TCRbeta CDR3 regions from genomic DNA. For the original study's pipeline: Within the assay, amplification of reference gene primers was used to estimate how many nucleated cells each sample contained. To quantify the absolute abundance of each unique TCRbeta CDR3 rearrangement, sequence reads were collapsed and filtered. For each sample, productive Simpson clonality was calculated as the square root of Simpson's diversity index over productive rearrangements. As stored in TCRdb, this immuneACCESS dataset retains in-frame rearrangements with V and J assigned. A fraction of the clones does not appear; measured against another copy, unresolved V genes explain less than half of the discrepancy, and the remainder lacks a known reason. V, J and clone size are taken as reported in that table, and D and trimming were inferred from the DNA itself. Within this sample are over 100,000 clones, with roughly four fifths of them counted one time only. The biggest ten clones account for over 9% of the sample.

CDR1 and CDR2 are drawn from the germline V gene (reference sequence): MNHEY, SMNVEV. Trimming removed 5 bases from V and 4 bases from J; the gene matches leave 10 bases unexplained. The CDR3 numbers 15 residues from cysteine through phenylalanine. The read is trimmed to its CDR3 DNA, 45 bases read in frame from base 1. Results and caveats for the whole study, not just this receptor: Clinical and demographic metadata were provided uncurated, with the amount varying by source and participant.

The sample comprised peripheral blood. This sequence was found in a woman aged 60-75 years with acute or convalescent COVID-19. The rearranged chain carries TRBV27 and TRBJ1-2; TRBD1 fits 7 bases in the junction. The DNA sequence reads TGTGCCAGCAGTCTAGGACAGGAGAGATCCTATGGCTACACCTTC. Its amino acids are CASSLGQERSYGYTF.